Listed here are 9 T cell receptor beta chains from one sample, sequenced in a study of PD-L1 blockade in urothelial cancer. Clones were sequenced by immunoSEQ multiplex PCR, and TCRdb holds only the in-frame ones, with some missing. The profile shows more than 90,000 clones, more than 85% of them singletons. As to time point: peripheral blood 6 weeks after treatment start. The sample here was PBMCs, taken around atezolizumab (anti-PD-L1) treatment. All receptors derive from a man in his 60s with urothelial cancer.

The chain is built from TRBV5-1 and TRBJ2-1; the match to TRBD1 covers 9 bases. V lost 1 base and J lost 6; bases outside the gene matches: 5. CDR1 and CDR2 (germline): SGHRS, YFSETQ. The length of the CDR3 is 15 residues. CDR3 residues: CASSLRDRVLNEQFF. The CDR3, as DNA: TGCGCCAGCAGCTTGAGGGACAGGGTCCTCAATGAGCAGTTCTTC.

The rearrangement joins TRBV27 to TRBJ2-7, with D unresolved. CDR3 size: 13 residues. The germline gives CDR1 MNHEY, CDR2 SMNVEV (reference sequence). Trimming cost V 5 bases and J 6 bases, with 14 bases left between them. Here the CDR3 DNA reads TGTGCCAGCAGTCCAACATCTGTCTCCGAGCAGTACTTC. Its protein product is CASSPTSVSEQYF.

The genes are TRBV11-2 and TRBJ2-5, with D possibly being TRBD1 (6 bases). V was cut by 3 bases and J by 3 bases, with 11 bases left in between. The CDR3 extends over 14 amino acids. CDR1 and CDR2 from the germline V gene are SGHAT and FQNNGV. CDR3 residues: CASSFYGQKETQYF. The CDR3 DNA is TGTGCCAGCAGCTTCTATGGACAGAAAGAGACCCAGTACTTC.

The rearrangement uses TRBV21-1 and TRBJ1-5; the table's TRBD1 call for D was not verified on the DNA. TRBV21-1 represents a pseudogene. This CDR3 has 19 residues. The CDR3 nucleotides read TGTGCCAGCAGCTCCTCCGGGACAGGGGCGTTTTGGGGCAATCAGCCCCAGCATTTT. This codes for CASSSSGTGAFWGNQPQHF.

This chain uses TRBV10-3 with TRBJ2-3; no firm D call. The length of the CDR3 is 12 residues. V was trimmed by 3 bases and J by 8 bases, leaving 9 bases between them. Germline CDR1 reads ENHRY; CDR2 reads SYGVKD. The CDR3 region has the DNA TGTGCCATCAGTGACCCCCCGGGTACGCAGTATTTT. It specifies CAISDPPGTQYF.

The genes are TRBV20-1 and TRBJ2-7, with 7 bases aligning to TRBD2. In germline, CDR1 is DFQATT, CDR2 SNEGSKA (reference sequence). Losses at the gene ends were 7 bases for V and 3 bases for J; bases not matched to a gene: 3. This CDR3 is built from 11 residues. CDR3 region: CSGLAGYEQYF. CDR3 nucleotides: TGCAGTGGACTAGCAGGCTACGAGCAGTACTTC.

The count of this clone is one. This rearrangement joins TRBV7-8 to TRBJ1-4; D gene ambiguous. Trimming removed 2 bases at V and 5 bases at J, with 12 bases between. The CDR3 is 15 amino acids. From germline, CDR1 is SGHVS and CDR2 FQNEAQ. The CDR3 DNA sequence: TGTGCCAGCAGCTTACCCCGGGTCCCCAATGAAAAACTGTTTTTT. It codes for CASSLPRVPNEKLFF.

The chain carries TRBV6-4 and TRBJ1-5; tentatively, D is TRBD1 (6 bases). This CDR3 comprises 13 residues. V shed 5 bases and J shed 5 bases, with 10 bases lying between them. Germline CDR1 MRHNA, CDR2 SNTAGT. The CDR3 here is CASSPEGDQPQHF. The CDR3 bases are TGTGCCAGCAGTCCAGAGGGGGATCAGCCCCAGCATTTT.

V gene TRBV6-5 combines with J gene TRBJ1-6, with 8 bases fitting TRBD1. Germline trimming cut 0 bases from V and 10 bases from J; bases unmatched to any gene: 8. CDR1 MNHEY and CDR2 SVGAGI come from the germline V gene. This CDR3 region has 16 residues. DNA of the CDR3: TGTGCCAGCAGTTACTCGGCCCAGGGGGCAGGATCACCCCTCCACTTT. This translates into CASSYSAQGAGSPLHF.